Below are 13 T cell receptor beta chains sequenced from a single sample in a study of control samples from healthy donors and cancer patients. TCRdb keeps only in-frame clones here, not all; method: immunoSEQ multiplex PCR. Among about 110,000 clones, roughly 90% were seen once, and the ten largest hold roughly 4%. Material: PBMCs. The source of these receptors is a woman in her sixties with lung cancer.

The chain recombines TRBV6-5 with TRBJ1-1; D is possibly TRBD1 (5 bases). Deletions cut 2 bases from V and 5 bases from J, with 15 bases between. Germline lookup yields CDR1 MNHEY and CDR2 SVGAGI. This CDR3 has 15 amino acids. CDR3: CASSYDTGRRTEAFF. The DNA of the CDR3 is TGTGCCAGCAGTTACGATACGGGGCGGCGGACTGAAGCTTTCTTT.

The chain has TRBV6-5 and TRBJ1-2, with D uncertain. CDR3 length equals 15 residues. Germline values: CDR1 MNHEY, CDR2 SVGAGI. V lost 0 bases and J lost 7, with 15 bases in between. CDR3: CASSYSWQDIGGYTF. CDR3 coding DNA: TGTGCCAGCAGTTACTCCTGGCAGGATATTGGTGGCTACACCTTC.

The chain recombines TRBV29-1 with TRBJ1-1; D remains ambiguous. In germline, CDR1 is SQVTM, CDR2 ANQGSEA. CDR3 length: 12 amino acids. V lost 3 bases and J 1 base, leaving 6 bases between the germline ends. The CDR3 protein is CSVDIQNTEAFF. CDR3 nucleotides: TGCAGCGTTGACATCCAGAACACTGAAGCTTTCTTT.

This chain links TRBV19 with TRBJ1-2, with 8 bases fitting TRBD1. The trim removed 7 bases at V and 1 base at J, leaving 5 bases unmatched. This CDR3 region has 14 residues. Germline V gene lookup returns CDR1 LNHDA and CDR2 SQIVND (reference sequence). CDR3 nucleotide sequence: TGTGCCAGTACCCCGGGACAGGTTAACTATGGCTACACCTTC. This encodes CASTPGQVNYGYTF.

CDR3 amino acids: CASSLMVQSYEQYF. Here the CDR3 DNA reads TGCGCCAGCAGCTTGATGGTTCAGTCCTACGAGCAGTACTTC. V is TRBV5-1 and J is TRBJ2-7; D is unresolved. The V gene's germline CDR1 is SGHRS and CDR2 YFSETQ. The CDR3 covers 14 residues. V gave up 1 base and J gave up 1 base, with 9 bases separating them.

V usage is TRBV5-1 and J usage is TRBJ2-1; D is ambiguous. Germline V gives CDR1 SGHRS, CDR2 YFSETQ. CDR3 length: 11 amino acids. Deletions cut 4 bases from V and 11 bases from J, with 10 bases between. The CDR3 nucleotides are TGCGCCAGCAGCCAGAACTCGAAGCAGTTCTTC. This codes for CASSQNSKQFF.

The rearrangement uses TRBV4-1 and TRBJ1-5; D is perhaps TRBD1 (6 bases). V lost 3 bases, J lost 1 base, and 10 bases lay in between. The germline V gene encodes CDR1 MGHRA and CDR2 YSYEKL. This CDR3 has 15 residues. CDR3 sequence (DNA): TGCGCCAGCAGCCACTACAGGGAAAGCAATCAGCCCCAGCATTTT. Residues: CASSHYRESNQPQHF.

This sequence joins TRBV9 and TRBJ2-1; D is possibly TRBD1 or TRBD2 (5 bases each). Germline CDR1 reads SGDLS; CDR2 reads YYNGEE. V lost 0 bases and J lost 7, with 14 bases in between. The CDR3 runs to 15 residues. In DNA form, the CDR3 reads TGTGCCAGCAGCGTAGCTCCGAGGGGATCAAATGAGCAGTTCTTC. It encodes CASSVAPRGSNEQFF.

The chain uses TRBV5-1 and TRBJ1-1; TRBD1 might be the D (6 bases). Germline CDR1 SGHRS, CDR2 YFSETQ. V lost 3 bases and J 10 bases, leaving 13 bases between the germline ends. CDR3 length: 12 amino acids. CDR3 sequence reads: CASSSLQGAAFF. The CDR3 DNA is TGCGCCAGCAGCTCCTTACAGGGCGCAGCTTTCTTT.

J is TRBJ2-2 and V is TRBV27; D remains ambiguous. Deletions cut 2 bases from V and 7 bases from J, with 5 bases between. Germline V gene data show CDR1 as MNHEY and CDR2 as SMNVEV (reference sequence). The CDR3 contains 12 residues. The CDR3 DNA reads TGTGCCAGCAGTTTAGCCGGCGGGGAGCTGTTTTTT. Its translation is CASSLAGGELFF.

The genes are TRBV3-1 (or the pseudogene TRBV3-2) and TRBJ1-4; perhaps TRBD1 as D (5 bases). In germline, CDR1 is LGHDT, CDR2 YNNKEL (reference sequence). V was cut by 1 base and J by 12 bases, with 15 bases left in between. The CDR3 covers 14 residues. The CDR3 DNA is TGTGCCAGCAGCCAAGGGGGCGTCCGGGGGGAACTGTTTTTT. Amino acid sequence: CASSQGGVRGELFF.

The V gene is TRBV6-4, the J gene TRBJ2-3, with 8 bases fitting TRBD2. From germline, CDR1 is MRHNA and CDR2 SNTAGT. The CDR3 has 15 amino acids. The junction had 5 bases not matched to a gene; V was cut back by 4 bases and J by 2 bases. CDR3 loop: CASSASTSATDTQYF. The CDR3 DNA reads TGTGCCAGCAGTGCTTCGACTAGCGCCACAGATACGCAGTATTTT.

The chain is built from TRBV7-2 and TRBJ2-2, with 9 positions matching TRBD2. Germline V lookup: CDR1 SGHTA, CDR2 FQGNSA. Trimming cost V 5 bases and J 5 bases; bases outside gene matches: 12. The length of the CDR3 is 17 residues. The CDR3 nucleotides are TGTGCCAGCAGCCTAGAGTTAGCGGGGGTTGGTACCGGGGAGCTGTTTTTT. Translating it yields CASSLELAGVGTGELFF. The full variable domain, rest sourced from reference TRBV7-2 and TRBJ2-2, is GAGVSQSPSNKVTEKGKDVELRCDPISGHTALYWYRQSLGQGLEFLIYFQGNSAPDKSGLPSDRFSAERTGGSVSTLTIQRTQQEDSAVYLCASSLELAGVGTGELFFGEGSRLTVL.